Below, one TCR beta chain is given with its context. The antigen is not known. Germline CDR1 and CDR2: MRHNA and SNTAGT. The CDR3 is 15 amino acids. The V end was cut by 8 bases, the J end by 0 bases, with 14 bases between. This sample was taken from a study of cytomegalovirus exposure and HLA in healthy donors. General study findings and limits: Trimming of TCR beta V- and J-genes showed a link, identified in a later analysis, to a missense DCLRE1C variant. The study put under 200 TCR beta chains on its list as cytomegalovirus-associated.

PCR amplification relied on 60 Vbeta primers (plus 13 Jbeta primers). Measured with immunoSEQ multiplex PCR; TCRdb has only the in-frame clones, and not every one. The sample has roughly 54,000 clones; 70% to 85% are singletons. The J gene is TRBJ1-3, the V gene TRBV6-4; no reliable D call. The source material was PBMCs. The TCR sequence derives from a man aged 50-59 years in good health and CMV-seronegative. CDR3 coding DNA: TGTGCCAGCTCCGGCCGGGTGTACTCTGGAAACACCATATATTTT. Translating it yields CASSGRVYSGNTIYF.